This TCR beta chain was sequenced for a study of glioma-infiltrating T cells. The iRepertoire nested amplicon-rescue multiplex PCR amplified TCR alpha and beta CDR3s from RNA. One-step reverse transcription and amplification started from approximately 100-400 ng of tissue mRNA or PBMC total RNA. TCRdb processed the multiplex PCR reads anew with MiXCR; each CDR3 protein has one entry. The table shows under 150,000 distinct CDR3 sequences, with under 30% occurring only once. Points from the study as a whole: Gliomas, especially low-grade, showed above-expected tissue-blood divergence; non-neoplastic patients showed below.

This CDR3 is built from 12 residues. V was clipped by 0 bases and J by 5 bases, with 4 bases between them. Per germline, CDR1 MNHEY and CDR2 SVGEGT. In this sample, this clonotype turned up many times. Its cognate antigen is unknown. Specimen: glioma tissue, nonneoplastic brain tissue, or PBMCs (not recorded which). V gene TRBV6-2 or TRBV6-3 combines with J gene TRBJ1-2; the D is unclear. This sequence originates from a human donor with low-grade glioma or glioblastoma, undergoing nonglioma brain surgery, or in good health (not recorded which). DNA for the CDR3: TGTGCCAGCAGTTACTCCCGGTATGGCTACACCTTC. This codes for CASSYSRYGYTF.